These T cell receptor beta chains were read from a single sample in a study of identical twins. Each CDR3 protein is one row after TCRdb ran MiXCR on the 5' RACE reads. The data hold approximately 210,000 distinct CDR3 sequences, with over 8% observed a single time. Material: memory (CD45RO+) T cells sorted from blood. These receptors originate from a woman aged 18 to 35 in good health. Each CDR3 is given with its conserved first and last residue. The order of the fields is CDR3 DNA, CDR3 protein, J gene, V gene, D gene, CDR3 length, clone size. A D gene is named only where the DNA matches it firmly. The size entry is marked missing in some rows and otherwise reads once, few, many or a size class.

DNA: TGTGCCAGCAGCCCCGGGGGGGCTAGCGGGGCCCCCCGGAATACGCAGTATTTT
CDR3: CASSPGGASGAPRNTQYF
J: TRBJ2-3
V: TRBV9
D: TRBD2
length: 18
size: few

DNA: TGTGCCAGCAGTGCGACTAGCGGGGGGGCCTACGAGCAGTACTTC
CDR3: CASSATSGGAYEQYF
J: TRBJ2-7
V: TRBV6-1
D: TRBD2
length: 15
size: many

DNA: TGTGCCAGCAGTAGGACACATAGCAATCAGCCCCAGCATTTT
CDR3: CASSRTHSNQPQHF
J: TRBJ1-5
V: TRBV12-3/TRBV12-4
D: -
length: 14
size: -

DNA: TGTGCCACCAGTGAGGGTAGTAACTATGGCTACACCTTC
CDR3: CATSEGSNYGYTF
J: TRBJ1-2
V: TRBV24-1
D: -
length: 13
size: -

DNA: TGTGCCAGCAGCTTTCGGCCGCGGGATACGCAGTATTTT
CDR3: CASSFRPRDTQYF
J: TRBJ2-3
V: TRBV7-2
D: -
length: 13
size: few

DNA: TGCGCCAGCAGCTTTGGGGGGGGTCACACTGAAGCTTTCTTT
CDR3: CASSFGGGHTEAFF
J: TRBJ1-1
V: TRBV5-1
D: -
length: 14
size: -

DNA: TGCAGCGTTGCACAGTTGGCCGGGGAGCTGTTTTTT
CDR3: CSVAQLAGELFF
J: TRBJ2-2
V: TRBV29-1
D: -
length: 12
size: many

DNA: TGTGCCAGCAGACAGGGTTCCTACGAGCAGTACTTC
CDR3: CASRQGSYEQYF
J: TRBJ2-7
V: TRBV12-3/TRBV12-4
D: -
length: 12
size: many

DNA: TGCAGTGCTAGAACAGCGGGAGTTGGATCTGGCGAGCAGTTCTTC
CDR3: CSARTAGVGSGEQFF
J: TRBJ2-1
V: TRBV20-1
D: TRBD2
length: 15
size: many

DNA: TGTGCCAGCAGCGTGGGGGCGCGGGCCTCCTACGAGCAGTACTTC
CDR3: CASSVGARASYEQYF
J: TRBJ2-7
V: TRBV9
D: -
length: 15
size: few

DNA: TGCAGTGCTTCGGGACTAGCGGCCGAGCAGTACTTC
CDR3: CSASGLAAEQYF
J: TRBJ2-7
V: TRBV20-1
D: TRBD2
length: 12
size: many

DNA: TGTGCCACCAGCAGAGATAAAGGCAGTAATGAAAAACTGTTTTTT
CDR3: CATSRDKGSNEKLFF
J: TRBJ1-4
V: TRBV15
D: -
length: 15
size: -

DNA: TGCAGTGCTAGAGAGGCCCGTCGGGGCTCCGGCTACACCTTC
CDR3: CSAREARRGSGYTF
J: TRBJ1-2
V: TRBV20-1
D: -
length: 14
size: few

DNA: TGTGCCAGCAGCCAGACTAGCGGGTACGAGCAGTACTTC
CDR3: CASSQTSGYEQYF
J: TRBJ2-7
V: TRBV3-1
D: TRBD2
length: 13
size: many

DNA: TGCAGTGCTAGACCGACAGTCTCTGCGCCCCAGCATTTT
CDR3: CSARPTVSAPQHF
J: TRBJ1-5
V: TRBV20-1
D: -
length: 13
size: -

DNA: TGCGCCAGCAGCTTGGAACTGGGAATGTCTGGAAACACCATATATTTT
CDR3: CASSLELGMSGNTIYF
J: TRBJ1-3
V: TRBV5-1
D: -
length: 16
size: -

DNA: TGCGCCAGCAGCCCGGCGGGCCCCGGCACCGGGGAGCTGTTTTTT
CDR3: CASSPAGPGTGELFF
J: TRBJ2-2
V: TRBV5-1
D: -
length: 15
size: -

DNA: TGTGCCAGCAGTTTTCTAGCGGGGGGGCCACCCGGGGAGCTGTTTTTT
CDR3: CASSFLAGGPPGELFF
J: TRBJ2-2
V: TRBV6-5
D: TRBD2
length: 16
size: -

DNA: TGTGCCAGCAGCTTTAGGGCCTACGAGCAGTACTTC
CDR3: CASSFRAYEQYF
J: TRBJ2-7
V: TRBV11-3
D: -
length: 12
size: few

DNA: TGTGCCAGCAGCTTCTCAGGAGGCGTGAACACTGAAGCTTTCTTT
CDR3: CASSFSGGVNTEAFF
J: TRBJ1-1
V: TRBV7-2
D: -
length: 15
size: -

DNA: TGTGCCAGCAGCTTAGGGGGAGTAAATCAGCCCCAGCATTTT
CDR3: CASSLGGVNQPQHF
J: TRBJ1-5
V: TRBV11-2
D: -
length: 14
size: few

DNA: TGTGCCAGCAGTTTGGGACAGGGGGGGGGAGAGACCCAGTACTTC
CDR3: CASSLGQGGGETQYF
J: TRBJ2-5
V: TRBV12-3/TRBV12-4
D: TRBD1
length: 15
size: few

DNA: TGTGCCAGCAGCAACACAGGGACGGGCACTGAAGCTTTCTTT
CDR3: CASSNTGTGTEAFF
J: TRBJ1-1
V: TRBV6-1
D: -
length: 14
size: many

DNA: TGCAGTGCTAGTTCGACTGGAAACACCATATATTTT
CDR3: CSASSTGNTIYF
J: TRBJ1-3
V: TRBV20-1
D: -
length: 12
size: few

DNA: TGCGCCAGCAGGACAGGGGGGGACGAGCAGTACTTC
CDR3: CASRTGGDEQYF
J: TRBJ2-7
V: TRBV10-2
D: TRBD1
length: 12
size: few

DNA: TGCAGTGCTACCCAGGGTAGGACTGAAGCTTTCTTT
CDR3: CSATQGRTEAFF
J: TRBJ1-1
V: TRBV20-1
D: -
length: 12
size: few

DNA: TGCAGCGTTGGTAGGGGGGCTGGGGAAGAGACCCAGTACTTC
CDR3: CSVGRGAGEETQYF
J: TRBJ2-5
V: TRBV29-1
D: -
length: 14
size: many

DNA: TGTGCCAGCAACGCCAAAACTAGCGGGGGGCGCAATGAGCAGTTCTTC
CDR3: CASNAKTSGGRNEQFF
J: TRBJ2-1
V: TRBV7-2
D: TRBD2
length: 16
size: -

DNA: TGTGCCTGGAGATCGGGCAGGGGGGCTAGGGGCTACACCTTC
CDR3: CAWRSGRGARGYTF
J: TRBJ1-2
V: TRBV30
D: TRBD1
length: 14
size: many

DNA: TGTGCCAGCAGCCGCGGTCCGGGACAGGGTGTCAATGGGCAGTTCTTC
CDR3: CASSRGPGQGVNGQFF
J: TRBJ2-1
V: TRBV5-5
D: TRBD1
length: 16
size: -

DNA: TGTGCCAGCAGCTTATCCAGGGGGCTCTCAGATACGCAGTATTTT
CDR3: CASSLSRGLSDTQYF
J: TRBJ2-3
V: TRBV11-2
D: TRBD1
length: 15
size: many

DNA: TGCAGCGACCAGGGGGCAGGAGGTACGCAGTATTTT
CDR3: CSDQGAGGTQYF
J: TRBJ2-3
V: TRBV29-1
D: TRBD1
length: 12
size: -